These 18 T cell receptor beta chains were sequenced from one sample in a study of early stage breast cancer tumors. Data came from immunoSEQ multiplex PCR; TCRdb stores just in-frame clones and leaves some out. The sample lists approximately 33,000 clones; approximately 70% were seen once. Sequencing was performed on blood. The receptor source for this set is a person in their 40s with breast cancer.

Only one count was recorded for this clone. The chain couples TRBV29-1 to TRBJ1-3; D not certain. V gave up 5 bases and J gave up 0 bases, with 8 bases separating them. The CDR3 is 13 amino acids. CDR1 and CDR2 (germline): SQVTM, ANQGSEA. Written as DNA, the CDR3 is TGCAGCGTTAAGAGCTTCTCTGGAAACACCATATATTTT. It translates to CSVKSFSGNTIYF.

The chain joins TRBV7-9 to TRBJ1-1, with 7 nucleotides matching TRBD1. The V segment lost 1 base and the J segment 5 bases; nucleotides outside the gene matches: 7. The CDR3 extends over 15 amino acids. Germline lookup yields CDR1 SEHNR and CDR2 FQNEAQ (reference sequence). In nucleotides, the CDR3 is TGTGCCAGCAGCTTAGAGGGCAGGGGGGGAACTGAAGCTTTCTTT. It yields the protein CASSLEGRGGTEAFF.

The J gene is TRBJ2-7, the V gene TRBV29-1; a weak D match, TRBD2 (5 bases). The V gene lost 6 bases and the J gene lost 3 bases, with 24 bases spanning the gap. CDR3 size: 16 residues. Germline V CDR1 and CDR2: SQVTM, ANQGSEA. The CDR3: CSVQYAPSGMYYEQYF. The CDR3 DNA reads as TGCAGCGTGCAATACGCCCCGTCCGGGATGTACTACGAGCAGTACTTC.

The rearrangement joins TRBV5-1 to TRBJ2-7, with a weak D call TRBD2 (6 bases). Trimming removed 6 bases from V and 2 bases from J, with 15 bases in between. The CDR3 totals 14 residues. Germline CDR1 SGHRS, CDR2 YFSETQ. CDR3: CASKQHGGTYEQYF. The CDR3 nucleotides read TGCGCCAGCAAACAACATGGGGGGACCTACGAGCAGTACTTC. The variable domain in full, with the rest retrieved from reference TRBV5-1 and TRBJ2-7, is KAGVTQTPRYLIKTRGQQVTLSCSPISGHRSVSWYQQTPGQGLQFLFEYFSETQRNKGNFPGRFSGRQFSNSRSEMNVSTLELGDSALYLCASKQHGGTYEQYFGPGTRLTVT.

This clone was seen more than once but under ten times. This chain connects TRBV29-1 to TRBJ1-2, with no clear D. Per the germline V gene, CDR1 is SQVTM and CDR2 is ANQGSEA. This CDR3 comprises 13 residues. Trimming removed 3 bases at V and 7 bases at J, with 15 bases between. Written as DNA, the CDR3 is TGCAGCGTTGATGGGGAACACGGGTTTGGCTACACCTTC. It encodes CSVDGEHGFGYTF.

The chain is built from TRBV19 and TRBJ2-5; D unresolved. The germline CDR1 and CDR2 sequences are LNHDA and SQIVND (reference sequence). CDR3 length equals 13 residues. V lost 2 bases to trimming and J lost 2 bases, with 6 bases between them. The CDR3 DNA is TGTGCCAGTAGTATATCCAGGCAAGAGACCCAGTACTTC. This encodes CASSISRQETQYF.

The rearrangement joins TRBV5-4 to TRBJ1-1; D is ambiguous. Germline V gives CDR1 SGHNT, CDR2 YYREEE (reference sequence). The CDR3 loop spans 15 amino acids. With 2 bases removed from V and 6 bases from J, the gap between germline ends came to 17 bases. The CDR3 loop is CASSLRNDAVAEAFF. DNA for the CDR3: TGTGCCAGCAGCTTAAGAAACGACGCTGTGGCTGAAGCTTTCTTT.

The chain carries TRBV6-5 and TRBJ2-1; D is undetermined. This CDR3 contains 11 residues. V was shortened by 6 bases and J by 4 bases, with 4 bases between the two germline ends. CDR1 is MNHEY and CDR2 is SVGAGI in the germline V gene. The CDR3 sequence is CASSRYNEQFF. The CDR3 nucleotides read TGTGCCAGCAGCCGATACAATGAGCAGTTCTTC.

The chain couples TRBV7-3 to TRBJ1-5; D ambiguous. The CDR3 extends over 13 amino acids. The germline gives CDR1 SGHTA, CDR2 FQGTGA. With 0 bases removed from V and 6 bases from J, the gap between germline ends came to 6 bases. CDR3 protein: CASSLTAGQPQHF. CDR3 in DNA: TGTGCCAGCAGCTTAACGGCCGGTCAGCCCCAGCATTTT.

This clone was recorded a few times. CDR3 DNA: TGCGCCAGCAGCTTGGATCCTAGGGAAGACATTCAGTACTTC. It translates to CASSLDPREDIQYF. The gene calls are TRBV5-1 and TRBJ2-4; unclear D gene. The V gene's germline CDR1 is SGHRS and CDR2 YFSETQ. V shed 0 bases and J shed 8 bases, with 12 bases lying between them. The CDR3 consists of 14 residues.

The chain joins TRBV7-9 to TRBJ2-6, with 9 bases lining up with TRBD1. The CDR3 extends over 19 amino acids. Germline CDR1 SEHNR, CDR2 FQNEAQ (reference sequence). The junction had 9 bases not matched to a gene; V was cut back by 1 base and J by 2 bases. This CDR3 reads CASSLGLDRGKTGANVLTF. The CDR3, as DNA: TGTGCCAGCAGCTTAGGTCTCGACAGGGGGAAGACTGGGGCCAACGTCCTGACTTTC. Combining the CDR3 with reference TRBV7-9 and TRBJ2-6 gives the whole variable domain DTGVSQNPRHKITKRGQNVTFRCDPISEHNRLYWYRQTLGQGPEFLTYFQNEAQLEKSRLLSDRFSAERPKGSFSTLEIQRTEQGDSAMYLCASSLGLDRGKTGANVLTFGAGSRLTVL.

The J gene is TRBJ1-2, the V gene TRBV28; possibly TRBD1 for D (5 bases). Germline CDR1 and CDR2: MDHEN and SYDVKM. This CDR3 comprises 16 residues. Trimming took off 5 bases at V and 6 bases at J, with 22 bases between the two ends. This chain's CDR3 is CASSTTLGGGGDGYTF. The CDR3 DNA is TGTGCCAGCAGTACTACCCTCGGAGGTGGGGGGGATGGCTACACCTTC.

This sequence joins TRBV10-2 and TRBJ2-1; D not resolved. V lost 4 bases to trimming and J lost 1 base, with 5 bases between them. CDR3 length: 13 amino acids. From germline, CDR1 is WSHSY and CDR2 SAAADI. The CDR3 sequence is CASSAGSYNEQFF. Here the CDR3 DNA reads TGCGCCAGCAGTGCCGGATCCTACAATGAGCAGTTCTTC.

The J gene is TRBJ2-3, the V gene TRBV11-2; 9 bases map to TRBD2. CDR3 length equals 16 residues. CDR1 SGHAT and CDR2 FQNNGV come from the germline V gene. V trimming: 4 bases; J trimming: 4 bases; junction bases outside the gene matches: 9. DNA for the CDR3: TGTGCCAGCAGCTCCTTTAGCGGGAGAGGGGCAGATACGCAGTATTTT. Protein product: CASSSFSGRGADTQYF.

The J gene is TRBJ1-2, the V gene TRBV2; D is perhaps TRBD1 (6 bases). The CDR3 runs to 14 residues. Germline CDR1 and CDR2: SNHLY and FYNNEI. Between the trimmed V and J ends, which lost 7 bases and 1 base, there was a span of 13 bases. CDR3: CASKLQGGNYGYTF. The CDR3 DNA follows: TGTGCCAGCAAGTTACAGGGAGGTAACTATGGCTACACCTTC.

The chain employs TRBV19 and TRBJ1-1; no definite D call. CDR3 length: 14 residues. Trimming took off 5 bases at V and 5 bases at J, with 15 bases between the two ends. CDR1 is LNHDA and CDR2 is SQIVND in the germline V gene (reference sequence). CDR3 amino acids: CASSPQVGLTEAFF. CDR3 nucleotides: TGTGCCAGTAGTCCTCAAGTGGGGTTGACTGAAGCTTTCTTT.

The DNA for the CDR3 is TGTGCCAGCAGCCGGTGGAGGGGCTATGGCTACACCTTC. Its translation: CASSRWRGYGYTF. The chain uses TRBV7-2 and TRBJ1-2, with D possibly being TRBD1 (5 bases). The V gene's germline CDR1 is SGHTA and CDR2 FQGNSA. The length of the CDR3 is 13 residues. V lost 5 bases and J 4 bases, leaving 11 bases between the germline ends.

The chain combines TRBV7-2 with TRBJ2-7, with 7 bases that match TRBD2. CDR3 length equals 12 residues. Germline trimming cut 3 bases from V and 13 bases from J; bases unmatched to any gene: 9. The germline V gene encodes CDR1 SGHTA and CDR2 FQGNSA. The CDR3: CASSFPAGEGYF. The CDR3 DNA reads as TGTGCCAGCAGCTTCCCGGCGGGAGAGGGTTACTTC.